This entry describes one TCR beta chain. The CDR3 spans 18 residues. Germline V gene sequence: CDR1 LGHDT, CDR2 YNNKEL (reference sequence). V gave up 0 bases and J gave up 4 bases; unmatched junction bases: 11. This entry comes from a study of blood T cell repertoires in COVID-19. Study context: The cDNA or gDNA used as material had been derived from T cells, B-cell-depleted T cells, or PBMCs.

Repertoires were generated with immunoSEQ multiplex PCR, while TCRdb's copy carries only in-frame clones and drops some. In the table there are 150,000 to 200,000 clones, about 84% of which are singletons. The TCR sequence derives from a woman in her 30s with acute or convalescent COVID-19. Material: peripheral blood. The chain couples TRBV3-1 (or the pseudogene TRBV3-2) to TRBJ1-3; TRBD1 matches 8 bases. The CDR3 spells CASSQERVDREVGNTIYF. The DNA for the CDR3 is TGTGCCAGCAGCCAAGAGAGGGTGGACAGGGAAGTAGGAAACACCATATATTTT.